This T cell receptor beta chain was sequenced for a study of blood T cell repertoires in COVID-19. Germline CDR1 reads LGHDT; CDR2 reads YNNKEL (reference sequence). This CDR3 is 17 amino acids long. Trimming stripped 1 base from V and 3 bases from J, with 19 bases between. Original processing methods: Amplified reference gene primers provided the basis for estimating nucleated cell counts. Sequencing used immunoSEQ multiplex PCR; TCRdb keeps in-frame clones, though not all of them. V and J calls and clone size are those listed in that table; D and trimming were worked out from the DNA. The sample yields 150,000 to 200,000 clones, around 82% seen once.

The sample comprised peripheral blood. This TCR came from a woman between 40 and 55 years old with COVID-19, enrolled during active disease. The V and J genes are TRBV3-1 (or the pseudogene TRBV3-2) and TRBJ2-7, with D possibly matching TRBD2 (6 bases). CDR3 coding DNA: TGTGCCAGCAGCCAAGGGCGGACCTTGGGCGGGGTCTACGAGCAGTACTTC. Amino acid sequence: CASSQGRTLGGVYEQYF.